Detailed here is one T cell receptor (beta chain). Its cognate antigen is unknown. The V segment lost 2 bases and the J segment 4 bases; nucleotides outside the gene matches: 2. CDR3 length equals 14 residues. The germline gives CDR1 MNHEY, CDR2 SMNVEV (reference sequence). Unrecorded immune exposure was likely among donors, who were nominally healthy when sampled. These data belong to a study of cytomegalovirus exposure and HLA in healthy donors. General study points: Presence/absence analyses treated sequencing depth as roughly uniform across donors.

The PCR ran on 60 Vbeta and 13 Jbeta primers. The protocol was immunoSEQ multiplex PCR, while the TCRdb copy is restricted to in-frame clones and leaves out a portion. The table shows 180,000 or so clones, with over 70% occurring only once. The rearrangement joins TRBV27 to TRBJ1-3, with TRBD1 matching 7 bases. The TCR comes from a man between 18 and 29 years old in good health and CMV-seronegative. Sequences were obtained from PBMCs. In DNA form, the CDR3 reads TGTGCCAGCAGTTTAAAACAGGGGGGAAACACCATATATTTT. Translated: CASSLKQGGNTIYF.